This passage covers 19 T cell receptor beta chains from one sample sequenced in a study of cytotoxic CD8 clonotypes in ibrutinib-treated CLL listed by TCRdb under 2021. Library creation used the immunoSEQ multiplex PCR assay. The table comes from immuneACCESS by way of TCRdb, which keeps in-frame sequences with V and J called. Part of the clones is missing from these tables; in studies checked, under half for an unresolved V gene and the rest for unknown reasons. This sample gives about 330,000 clones in total; about 64% of them show up just once. 6% to 6.5% of the sample is held by the ten biggest clonotypes. The sample consisted of PBMCs, taken after 36 months of ibrutinib treatment. These receptors originate from a human donor with chronic lymphocytic leukemia.

This clone was seen only a few times. This chain links TRBV2 with TRBJ2-1; D ambiguous. The germline gives CDR1 SNHLY, CDR2 FYNNEI. The V gene lost 11 bases and the J gene lost 6 bases, with 26 bases spanning the gap. The CDR3 runs 16 residues. In DNA form, the CDR3 reads TGTGCCGTATTCGGAGTAGCAGGAGATATAGGCAATGAGCAGTTCTTC. Protein: CAVFGVAGDIGNEQFF.

The chain recombines TRBV7-8 with TRBJ2-7; possible D gene TRBD2, 6 bases. Germline V gives CDR1 SGHVS, CDR2 FQNEAQ. Between the trimmed V and J ends, which lost 5 bases and 12 bases, there was a span of 38 bases. The CDR3 contains 19 residues. CDR3 residues: CASSPARVLLASALGDWYF. The CDR3 bases are TGTGCCAGCAGCCCGGCGCGGGTGCTTCTCGCTAGCGCCCTCGGCGACTGGTACTTC.

The chain carries TRBV9 and TRBJ2-7; possibly TRBD1 for D (5 bases). The V gene lost 2 bases and the J gene lost 2 bases, with 14 bases spanning the gap. CDR3 length: 15 residues. Germline V gene data show CDR1 as SGDLS and CDR2 as YYNGEE. The CDR3 coding sequence is TGTGCCAGCAGCGTCATGCCGGTGGGGCCCTACGAGCAGTACTTC. Amino acids: CASSVMPVGPYEQYF.

The chain employs TRBV2 and TRBJ2-3, with D tentatively TRBD2 (6 bases). The germline V gene has CDR1 SNHLY and CDR2 FYNNEI. This CDR3 comprises 14 residues. Between the trimmed V and J ends, which lost 3 bases and 3 bases, there was a span of 10 bases. The CDR3 nucleotides are TGTGCCAGCAGTGACGCCCGGGGGACAGATACGCAGTATTTT. Translation: CASSDARGTDTQYF.

This sequence joins TRBV11-1 and TRBJ2-7, with D maybe TRBD1 (5 bases). Germline V lookup: CDR1 SGHAT, CDR2 FQDESV (reference sequence). The CDR3 totals 13 residues. V was trimmed by 3 bases and J by 3 bases, leaving 9 bases between them. The CDR3 region has the DNA TGTGCCAGCAGCTTGACAGAGAACTACGAGCAGTACTTC. This codes for CASSLTENYEQYF.

This chain links TRBV5-4 with TRBJ2-7; D is ambiguous. V was trimmed by 0 bases and J by 0 bases, leaving 13 bases between them. This CDR3 is 16 amino acids long. The germline gives CDR1 SGHNT, CDR2 YYREEE (reference sequence). The CDR3 protein is CASSLAGRASSYEQYF. The CDR3, as DNA: TGTGCCAGCAGCTTGGCCGGACGGGCAAGCTCCTACGAGCAGTACTTC.

This chain joins TRBV19 and TRBJ2-2, with no clear D. Germline CDR1 is LNHDA and CDR2 is SQIVND (reference sequence). The V gene lost 3 bases and the J gene lost 0 bases, with 8 bases spanning the gap. The CDR3 consists of 15 residues. Written as DNA, the CDR3 is TGTGCCAGTAGTATCGAAAGGGCGAACACCGGGGAGCTGTTTTTT. It encodes CASSIERANTGELFF.

This clone was recorded a few times. J is TRBJ1-1 and V is TRBV10-3; possibly TRBD1 for D (5 bases). Germline V gene lookup returns CDR1 ENHRY and CDR2 SYGVKD. This CDR3 has 14 residues. Trimming shortened V by 4 bases and J by 2 bases, and 11 bases separated the two germline ends. The CDR3 nucleotides are TGTGCCATCAGTGGACAGAATTCTAACACTGAAGCTTTCTTT. It is translated as CAISGQNSNTEAFF.

This chain connects TRBV5-1 to TRBJ2-5; no reliable D call. This CDR3 region has 14 residues. V was trimmed by 0 bases and J by 6 bases, leaving 12 bases between them. Per the germline V gene, CDR1 is SGHRS and CDR2 is YFSETQ. CDR3: CASSLEGIKQTQYF. In DNA form, the CDR3 reads TGCGCCAGCAGCTTGGAAGGCATCAAGCAGACCCAGTACTTC.

This chain links TRBV2 with TRBJ1-5; D unclear. The CDR3 extends over 16 amino acids. V lost 1 base, J lost 2 bases, and 12 bases lay in between. The V gene's germline CDR1 is SNHLY and CDR2 FYNNEI. The CDR3 coding sequence is TGTGCCAGCAGTGAAGTCAGGTGGAAGGGCAATCAGCCCCAGCATTTT. Translation gives CASSEVRWKGNQPQHF.

J is TRBJ1-2 and V is TRBV21-1. TRBV21-1 is deemed a pseudogene. CDR3 length equals 12 residues. The chain's CDR3 is CASSNGSYGYTF. The CDR3 DNA reads TGTGCCAGCAGCAACGGGAGTTATGGCTACACCTTC.

This chain joins TRBV5-4 and TRBJ1-2; TRBD1 matches at 7 bases. The CDR3 has 14 amino acids. The trim removed 5 bases at V and 0 bases at J, leaving 4 bases unmatched. Looked up from germline, CDR1 is SGHNT and CDR2 is YYREEE (reference sequence). Written as DNA, the CDR3 is TGTGCCAGCAGTCGGGACAGTACTAACTATGGCTACACCTTC. Translation: CASSRDSTNYGYTF.

This sequence joins TRBV19 and TRBJ2-3; TRBD2 matches at 12 bases. The CDR3 contains 15 residues. V lost 6 bases, J lost 6 bases, and 7 bases stayed unmatched. The germline V gene has CDR1 LNHDA and CDR2 SQIVND (reference sequence). CDR3 DNA sequence: TGTGCCAGTAGCCCTAGCGGGGGGGCCGTTGATACGCAGTATTTT. It is translated as CASSPSGGAVDTQYF.

The CDR3 region has the DNA TGTGCCAGCAAGGTTACCGATCACTCCTACGAGCAGTACTTC. Amino acid sequence: CASKVTDHSYEQYF. The chain employs TRBV13 and TRBJ2-7; D not resolved. The V gene's germline CDR1 is PRHDT and CDR2 FYEKMQ (reference sequence). This CDR3 region has 14 residues. V was clipped by 7 bases and J by 0 bases, with 13 bases between them.

This clone appeared a few times. This chain joins TRBV6-1 and TRBJ1-2, with D perhaps TRBD1 (6 bases). CDR1 MNHNS and CDR2 SASEGT come from the germline V gene. V was pared by 10 bases and J by 7 bases, with 19 bases between. CDR3 length equals 13 residues. CDR3: CATGQTWTVGYTF. CDR3 coding DNA: TGTGCCACAGGACAGACCTGGACGGTTGGCTACACCTTC.

The chain carries TRBV5-1 and TRBJ2-5; no definite D call. V was clipped by 4 bases and J by 4 bases, with 20 bases between them. This CDR3 region has 16 residues. Per the germline V gene, CDR1 is SGHRS and CDR2 is YFSETQ. DNA for the CDR3: TGCGCCAGCAGCCCGGGTGAGGTCCCCGATGTAGAGACCCAGTACTTC. Translating it yields CASSPGEVPDVETQYF. The variable domain in full, completed from reference TRBV5-1 and TRBJ2-5, reads KAGVTQTPRYLIKTRGQQVTLSCSPISGHRSVSWYQQTPGQGLQFLFEYFSETQRNKGNFPGRFSGRQFSNSRSEMNVSTLELGDSALYLCASSPGEVPDVETQYFGPGTRLLVL.

CDR3 nucleotides: TGCGCCAGCCGCGACAGTAGCGGGGTTTCTACTACGCAGTATTTT. Translating gives CASRDSSGVSTTQYF. The gene calls are TRBV10-2 and TRBJ2-3; TRBD2 matches at 8 bases. This CDR3 is 15 amino acids long. Germline V gene lookup returns CDR1 WSHSY and CDR2 SAAADI. Trimming at V came to 8 bases and at J to 8 bases, leaving 15 bases not matched to a gene.

This clone was observed a few times. The chain combines TRBV18 with TRBJ2-5; perhaps D is TRBD1 or TRBD2 (5 bases each). This CDR3 is 12 amino acids long. Trimming stripped 4 bases from V and 5 bases from J, with 8 bases between. Per germline, CDR1 KGHSH and CDR2 LQKENI. The CDR3 bases are TGTGCCAGCTCACGAGAGGGGGAGACCCAGTACTTC. This codes for CASSREGETQYF. Supplemented by reference TRBV18 and TRBJ2-5, the full variable domain reads NAGVMQNPRHLVRRRGQEARLRCSPMKGHSHVYWYRQLPEEGLKFMVYLQKENIIDESGMPKERFSAEFPKEGPSILRIQQVVRGDSAAYFCASSREGETQYFGPGTRLLVL.

This chain joins TRBV5-1 and TRBJ2-7, with a tentative D call TRBD1 (5 bases). CDR1 and CDR2 (germline): SGHRS, YFSETQ. CDR3 size: 15 residues. Trimming took 0 bases from V and 3 from J, leaving 13 bases between them. The CDR3 spells CASSLEDTPHYEQYF. Here the CDR3 DNA reads TGCGCCAGCAGCTTGGAGGACACACCTCACTACGAGCAGTACTTC.